Listed here is a single TCR beta chain. The sample belongs to a study of blood T cell repertoires in COVID-19. The overall study: The United States, Italy and Spain were the sources of the acute and convalescent COVID-19 samples.

In the original processing: Reference gene primer amplification in the assay estimated nucleated cell counts. Repertoires were generated with immunoSEQ multiplex PCR, while TCRdb's copy carries only in-frame clones and drops some. V and J calls and clone size are as listed in that table; D and trimming were resolved from the DNA. The table has about 360,000 clones, approximately 86% seen once; the top ten hold around 1.9%. Those who participated ranged in age from roughly 18 to 90 years and resided in approximately 23 US areas. Cohorts were assigned according to the clinical history that participants reported. Germline values: CDR1 SNHLY, CDR2 FYNNEI. The J segment lost 5 bases and the V segment lost 6 bases, leaving 8 bases of the junction unmatched. The CDR3 sequence is 15 residues long.

Input material: PBMCs or T cells enriched from blood (not recorded which). This receptor was identified in a middle-aged woman with acute COVID-19. The chain carries TRBV2 and TRBJ2-2; 8 nucleotides line up with TRBD1. The chain's CDR3 is CASSSGTGRTGELFF. The CDR3 nucleotides read TGTGCCAGCAGCTCCGGGACAGGAAGGACCGGGGAGCTGTTTTTT.